This T cell receptor (beta chain) was found in a study of blood T cell repertoires in COVID-19. Study information: Researchers got acute and convalescent COVID-19 samples from the United States, Italy and Spain. The analysed material was cDNA or gDNA that came from T cells, B-cell-depleted T cells, or PBMCs.

The authors' processing: From reference gene primer amplification, estimates of nucleated cell counts were derived. Method: immunoSEQ multiplex PCR; TCRdb's copy keeps in-frame clones and lacks some. The D gene and trimming were derived from the DNA, and the V and J assignments and clone size from that table. The repertoire holds a few hundred thousand clones, with 85% to 90% as singletons. Cohort allocation depended upon clinical history that participants reported. V trimming: 3 bases; J trimming: 6 bases; junction bases outside the gene matches: 3. The CDR3 has 15 residues. Germline-derived CDR1 and CDR2 are SGHNT and YENEEA.

This chain connects TRBV11-3 to TRBJ2-2; the match to TRBD1 covers 11 bases. The clonotype comes from a woman in her forties or fifties who had recovered from COVID-19. The sample comprised PBMCs or T cells enriched from blood (not recorded which). CDR3 DNA sequence: TGTGCCAGCAGCTTGGGGACAGGGGGTCCCGGGGAGCTGTTTTTT. Its translation is CASSLGTGGPGELFF.